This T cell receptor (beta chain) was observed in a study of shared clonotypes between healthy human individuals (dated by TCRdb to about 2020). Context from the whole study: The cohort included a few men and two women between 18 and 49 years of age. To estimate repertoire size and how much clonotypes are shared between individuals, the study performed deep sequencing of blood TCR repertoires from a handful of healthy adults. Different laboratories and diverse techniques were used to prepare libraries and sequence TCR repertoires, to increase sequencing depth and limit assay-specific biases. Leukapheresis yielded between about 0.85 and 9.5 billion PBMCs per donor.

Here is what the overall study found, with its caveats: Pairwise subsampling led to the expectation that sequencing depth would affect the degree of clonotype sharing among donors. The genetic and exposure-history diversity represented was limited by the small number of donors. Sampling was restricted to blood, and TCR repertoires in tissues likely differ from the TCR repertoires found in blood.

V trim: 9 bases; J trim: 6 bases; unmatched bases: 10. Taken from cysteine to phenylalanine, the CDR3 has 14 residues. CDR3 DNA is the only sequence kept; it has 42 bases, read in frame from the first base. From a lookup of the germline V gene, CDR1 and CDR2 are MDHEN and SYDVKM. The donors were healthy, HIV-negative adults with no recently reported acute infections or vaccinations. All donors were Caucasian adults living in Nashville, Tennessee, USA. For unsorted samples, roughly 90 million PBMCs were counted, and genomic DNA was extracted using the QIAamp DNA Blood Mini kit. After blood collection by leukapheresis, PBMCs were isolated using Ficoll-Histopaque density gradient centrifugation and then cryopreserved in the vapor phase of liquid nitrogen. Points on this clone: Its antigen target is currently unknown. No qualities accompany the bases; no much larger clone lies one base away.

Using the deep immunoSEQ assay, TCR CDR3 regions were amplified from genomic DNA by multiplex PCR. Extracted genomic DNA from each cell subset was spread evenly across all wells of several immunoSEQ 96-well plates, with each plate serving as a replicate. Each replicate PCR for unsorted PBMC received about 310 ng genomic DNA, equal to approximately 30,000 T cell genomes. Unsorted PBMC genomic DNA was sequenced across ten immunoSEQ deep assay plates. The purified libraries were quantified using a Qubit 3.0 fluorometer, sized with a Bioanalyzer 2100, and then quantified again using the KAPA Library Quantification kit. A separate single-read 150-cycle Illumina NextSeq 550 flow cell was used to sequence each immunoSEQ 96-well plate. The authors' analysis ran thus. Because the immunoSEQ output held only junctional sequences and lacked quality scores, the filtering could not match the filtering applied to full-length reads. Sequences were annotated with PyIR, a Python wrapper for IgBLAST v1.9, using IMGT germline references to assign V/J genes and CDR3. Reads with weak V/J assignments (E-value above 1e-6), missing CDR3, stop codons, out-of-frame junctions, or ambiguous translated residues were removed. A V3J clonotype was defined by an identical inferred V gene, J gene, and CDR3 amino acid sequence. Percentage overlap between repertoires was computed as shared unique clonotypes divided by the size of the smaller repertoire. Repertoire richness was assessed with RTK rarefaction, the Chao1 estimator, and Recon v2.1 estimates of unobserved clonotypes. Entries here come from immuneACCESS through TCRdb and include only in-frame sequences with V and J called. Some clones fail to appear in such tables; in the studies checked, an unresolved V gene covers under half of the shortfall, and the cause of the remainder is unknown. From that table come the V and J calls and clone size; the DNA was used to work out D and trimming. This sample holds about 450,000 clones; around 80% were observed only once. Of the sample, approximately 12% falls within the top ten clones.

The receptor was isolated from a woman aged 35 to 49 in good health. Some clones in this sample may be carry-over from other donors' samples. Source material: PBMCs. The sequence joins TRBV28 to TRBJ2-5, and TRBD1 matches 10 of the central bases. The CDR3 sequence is CASNRDRGSKTQYF. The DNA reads TGTGCCAGTAACCGGGACAGGGGTTCAAAGACCCAGTACTTC.